The TCR beta chain described here comes from a study of T cell responses to AZD1222 COVID-19 vaccine. The overall study: Whether given at about 4 or about 12 weeks, second doses were pooled.

Here immunoSEQ multiplex PCR was the method, and the copy in TCRdb shows in-frame clones only, minus some. This repertoire shows about 100,000 clones, around 90% found once; its top ten account for about 1.8%. V lost 3 bases and J lost 0, with 10 bases in between. Germline CDR1 and CDR2: MNHEY and SMNVEV (reference sequence). This CDR3 contains 15 residues. Sequencing used peripheral blood, obtained on day 0 of AZD1222 vaccination. This TCR was sampled from an adult in good health. V is TRBV27 and J is TRBJ2-3; D gene unclear. The CDR3 is CASSFKPESTDTQYF. CDR3 coding DNA: TGTGCCAGCAGTTTCAAACCGGAGAGCACAGATACGCAGTATTTT.